This entry lists 8 T cell receptor beta chains sequenced from one sample in a study of shared clonotypes between healthy human individuals. The protocol was immunoSEQ multiplex PCR, while the TCRdb copy is restricted to in-frame clones and leaves out a portion. The sample has about 1.1 million clones, more than 75% seen once; the top ten hold 0.5% to 0.6%. What was sequenced was memory CD4+ T cells from PBMCs. Noted subset: CD45RA-negative fraction. These receptors all stem from a young man in good health. Some clones in this sample may be carry-over from other donors' samples.

This clone was seen many times. V and J are TRBV11-2 and TRBJ2-1, with 8 bases matching TRBD1. CDR3 length: 14 residues. Germline lookup yields CDR1 SGHAT and CDR2 FQNNGV. Unmatched junction bases numbered 6, after V lost 5 bases and J lost 6 bases. The DNA of the CDR3 is TGTGCCAGCAGCCAGACAACAGGGGGCAATGAGCAGTTCTTC. This codes for CASSQTTGGNEQFF.

V and J are TRBV5-1 and TRBJ1-3; 7 bases line up with TRBD1. Germline values: CDR1 SGHRS, CDR2 YFSETQ. This CDR3 is 16 amino acids long. J gave up 4 bases and V 6 bases, and 13 bases lay outside the gene matches. The CDR3 sequence is CASTYGDRAAGNTIYF. As DNA, the CDR3 is TGCGCCAGCACCTACGGCGACAGGGCCGCCGGAAACACCATATATTTT.

The V gene is TRBV18, the J gene TRBJ1-2, with 9 bases lining up with TRBD1. Germline CDR1 reads KGHSH; CDR2 reads LQKENI. V shed 5 bases, J shed 3 bases, and the junction held 7 bases outside the gene matches. The CDR3 consists of 15 residues. CDR3 protein: CASSYGTGYDYGYTF. The CDR3, as DNA: TGTGCCAGCTCATACGGGACAGGGTACGACTATGGCTACACCTTC.

The rearrangement links TRBV7-7 to TRBJ2-7, with D maybe TRBD1 (5 bases). CDR1 and CDR2 (germline): SSHAT, FNYEAQ (reference sequence). This CDR3 is built from 13 residues. The germline V and J ends were trimmed by 4 bases and 5 bases, with 12 bases remaining between them. The CDR3: CASSSGPRNEQYF. The CDR3 DNA is TGTGCCAGCAGCTCAGGGCCGCGCAACGAGCAGTACTTC.

The chain is built from TRBV27 and TRBJ2-2, with a tentative D call TRBD1 (6 bases). The CDR3 contains 17 residues. V lost 5 bases to trimming and J lost 2 bases, with 18 bases between them. Germline CDR1 and CDR2: MNHEY and SMNVEV (reference sequence). Written as DNA, the CDR3 is TGTGCCAGCAGTGAAACCCGGGACACGCTTAACACCGGGGAGCTGTTTTTT. This codes for CASSETRDTLNTGELFF.

This clone came up a few times. CDR3 DNA: TGTGCCAGCAGCCTATTGTCCTATAATTCACCCCTCCACTTT. It specifies CASSLLSYNSPLHF. The chain links TRBV7-3 to TRBJ1-6; D is ambiguous. This CDR3 has 14 amino acids. Germline V gene lookup returns CDR1 SGHTA and CDR2 FQGTGA. Trimming left V 5 bases short and J 1 base short, with 6 bases between.

This clone was detected once. The chain recombines TRBV29-1 with TRBJ1-2, with a weak D call TRBD1 (5 bases). Deletions cut 5 bases from V and 3 bases from J, with 16 bases between. Looked up from germline, CDR1 is SQVTM and CDR2 is ANQGSEA. CDR3 length equals 14 residues. The CDR3, as DNA: TGCAGCGTTCACCCCCTCGCAGGGTACTATGGCTACACCTTC. It codes for CSVHPLAGYYGYTF.

The sample holds a few counts of this clone. The rearrangement uses TRBV10-3 and TRBJ2-7; D is perhaps TRBD1 (6 bases). Germline lookup yields CDR1 ENHRY and CDR2 SYGVKD. The germline V and J ends were trimmed by 11 bases and 6 bases, with 14 bases remaining between them. The CDR3 contains 11 residues. CDR3 in amino acids: CAVSRGGEQYF. CDR3 sequence (DNA): TGTGCCGTTTCCCGAGGGGGCGAGCAGTACTTC.